This TCR beta chain came from a study of early T cells in non-severe SARS-CoV-2 infection. Overall study context: The authors sequenced bulk RNA from unsorted whole blood, leaving chains unpaired.

The V and J ends lost 5 bases and 2 bases respectively, with 9 bases between them. This CDR3 comprises 13 residues. The germline gives CDR1 SQVTM, CDR2 ANQGSEA. The table lists this clonotype with a few counts. What it recognizes is unknown. Study-wide points: VDJdb matches were skewed toward anti-spike CD8 T cell responses.

Individual cDNA molecules were tagged with unique molecular identifiers, the study reported. Each CDR3 protein is one row after TCRdb ran MiXCR on the 5' RACE reads. The table records under 85,000 distinct CDR3 sequences, 9.5% to 15% of them present only once. This chain joins TRBV29-1 and TRBJ2-2; D might be TRBD1 or TRBD2, each matching 5 bases. This clonotype originated in an adult who was a healthcare worker with PCR-confirmed SARS-CoV-2 infection or an uninfected control (not recorded which). The donor label of this sample is uncertain. The material sequenced was whole blood, taken at baseline. Here the CDR3 reads CSVPGRNTGELFF. DNA of the CDR3: TGCAGCGTTCCGGGACGCAACACCGGGGAGCTGTTTTTT.